The clone carrying this T cell receptor beta chain was picked up many times. Its antigen is unknown. Sorted libraries were derived from about a million CD4+ or CD8+ T cells. This sample was included in a study of neurological immune-mediated disorders. Findings and limits, study-wide: CDR3 amino acid sequences of expanded clones were not shared across subjects, a result suggesting private repertoires in all groups.

Over 160 million TCR-beta sequences from 15-18 subjects came from every sequencing run. TCRdb re-derived calls from the 5' RACE reads in MiXCR, one entry per CDR3 protein. This sample has 19,000 or so distinct CDR3 sequences, with around 13% found just once. With 10 bases removed from V and 0 bases from J, the gap between germline ends came to 13 bases. The CDR3 loop spans 14 amino acids. CDR1 SGHRS and CDR2 YFSETQ come from the germline V gene. This chain joins TRBV5-1 and TRBJ2-2, with a possible D match to TRBD2 (6 bases). The specimen was CD4+ T cells from blood. This receptor was taken from a woman aged 60-75 years with HTLV-1-associated myelopathy (HAM/TSP). The CDR3 region is CAARLGANTGELFF. DNA for the CDR3: TGCGCCGCCAGACTAGGTGCGAACACCGGGGAGCTGTTTTTT. Complete variable domain (other parts from reference TRBV5-1 and TRBJ2-2): KAGVTQTPRYLIKTRGQQVTLSCSPISGHRSVSWYQQTPGQGLQFLFEYFSETQRNKGNFPGRFSGRQFSNSRSEMNVSTLELGDSALYLCAARLGANTGELFFGEGSRLTVL.